A selection of T cell receptor beta chains follows, all from one sample in a study of cytomegalovirus exposure and HLA in healthy donors. The data were produced by immunoSEQ multiplex PCR, yet TCRdb's version contains in-frame clones alone and is incomplete. Its clone listing holds roughly 190,000 clones. The material sequenced was PBMCs. Receptor source: a woman aged 18-29 years in good health and CMV-seropositive. Each CDR3 is given without its conserved first and last residue.

V gene	J gene	CDR3 protein
TRBV6-6	TRBJ2-7	ASSAGLAESYEQY
TRBV6-6	TRBJ1-1	ASSQLQDTEAF
TRBV15	TRBJ2-7	ATSHPFGTGTGSSYEQY
TRBV7-3	TRBJ2-6	ASSPVDSGANVLT
TRBV2	TRBJ1-3	ASSESSSGNTIY
TRBV7-9	TRBJ2-3	ASSPTGRPDTQY
TRBV2	TRBJ2-1	ASSGRDRYNEQF
TRBV10-2	TRBJ1-1	ASKGGPTEAF
TRBV18	TRBJ2-1	ASCPAGAGYNEQF
TRBV6-4	TRBJ2-1	ASSIREGPNEQF
TRBV2	TRBJ1-2	ASSRDRDGYT
TRBV4-3	TRBJ2-2	ASSQDQGDNTGELF
TRBV30	TRBJ1-3	ACLSEGNTIY
TRBV7-6	TRBJ2-3	ASSGRGGTTDTQY
TRBV7-7	TRBJ2-1	ASSRDRNNEQF
TRBV7-2	TRBJ2-1	ASSLDFLANNEQF
TRBV18	TRBJ2-7	ASSPKGGEQY
TRBV5-6	TRBJ1-1	ASSLRGGTEAF
TRBV7-2	TRBJ1-2	ASSSRQGNYGYT
TRBV11-2	TRBJ2-7	ASSRGYEQY
TRBV6-1	TRBJ1-1	ASTIQGSTEAF
TRBV14	TRBJ2-1	ASSQPGQGDEQF
TRBV7-9	TRBJ1-5	ASSETGTQPQH
TRBV5-6	TRBJ2-1	ASSLLVLNEQF
TRBV5-6	TRBJ1-5	ASSLGLRGIHQPQH
TRBV2	TRBJ2-5	ASNSLGTEETQY
TRBV27	TRBJ1-2	ASTPNPGQGASGYT
TRBV28	TRBJ2-1	ASMRGTSYNEQF
TRBV9	TRBJ1-2	ASSVGSKNYGYT